One sample yielded the 8 T cell receptor beta chains listed below, sequenced in a study of T cell repertoires in cytomegalovirus infection. In TCRdb, the reads were re-called with MiXCR into one record per CDR3 protein. The sample holds under 150,000 distinct CDR3 sequences, 20% to 30% seen once. These receptors' targets are unknown. The sequenced material came from PBMCs, sequenced either directly or after in vitro stimulation (not recorded which). The receptors were sampled from a human donor in good health (CMV status not recorded). Some clones in this sample may be carry-over from other donors' samples.

This chain uses TRBV15 with TRBJ1-1, with D maybe TRBD1 (6 bases). The germline V gene encodes CDR1 LNHNV and CDR2 YYDKDF (reference sequence). V was cut by 5 bases and J by 8 bases, with 21 bases left in between. This CDR3 has 15 residues. CDR3 protein: CATSAPGGSGGEAFF. As DNA, the CDR3 is TGTGCCACCAGCGCCCCGGGGGGCTCCGGAGGGGAAGCTTTCTTT.

This clonotype was seen at least ten times. This chain joins TRBV7-6 and TRBJ2-1; tentative D call: TRBD2 (5 bases). CDR1 SGHVS and CDR2 FNYEAQ come from the germline V gene. The CDR3 consists of 14 residues. Trimming stripped 1 base from V and 8 bases from J, with 12 bases between. The DNA of the CDR3 is TGTGCCAGCAGCTTAGTTACGGGAAGCTATGAGCAGTTCTTC. Residues: CASSLVTGSYEQFF. The full variable domain, completed using reference TRBV7-6 and TRBJ2-1, is GAGVSQSPRYKVTKRGQDVALRCDPISGHVSLYWYRQALGQGPEFLTYFNYEAQQDKSGLPNDRFSAERPEGSISTLTIQRTEQRDSAMYRCASSLVTGSYEQFFGPGTRLTVL.

The rearrangement links TRBV7-2 to TRBJ2-3; D gene uncertain. The V gene lost 4 bases and the J gene lost 6 bases, with 23 bases spanning the gap. Germline values: CDR1 SGHTA, CDR2 FQGNSA. This CDR3 spans 17 amino acids. The CDR3 loop is CASSSPPGRGFRDTQYF. CDR3 DNA: TGTGCCAGCAGCTCCCCCCCAGGCAGAGGCTTTCGGGATACGCAGTATTTT.

This clonotype was found many times. CDR3 in DNA: TGTGCCAGCAGCCCCCTAGCGGGAGCAGGCACAGATACGCAGTATTTT. Protein sequence: CASSPLAGAGTDTQYF. The chain combines TRBV7-2 with TRBJ2-3; 10 positions match TRBD2. Germline V gene data show CDR1 as SGHTA and CDR2 as FQGNSA. The CDR3 runs 16 residues. Losses at the gene ends were 5 bases for V and 1 base for J; bases not matched to a gene: 6.

The V call is TRBV10-3, the J call TRBJ2-3; 10 bases agree with TRBD2. The CDR3 runs to 18 residues. V lost 2 bases, J lost 1 base, and 9 bases stayed unmatched. Germline V gene data show CDR1 as ENHRY and CDR2 as SYGVKD. This CDR3 is CAISEILAGAARTDTQYF. The DNA for the CDR3 is TGTGCCATCAGTGAGATCCTAGCGGGGGCCGCCCGCACAGATACGCAGTATTTT.

This clonotype was observed a handful of times. The V gene is TRBV4-1, the J gene TRBJ1-5; D gene unclear. Germline assignment: CDR1 MGHRA and CDR2 YSYEKL. The length of the CDR3 is 14 residues. V lost 0 bases, J lost 9 bases, and 12 bases lay in between. CDR3 residues: CASSQDVAVPPQHF. CDR3 sequence (DNA): TGCGCCAGCAGCCAAGATGTTGCAGTCCCGCCCCAGCATTTT.

This clonotype was picked up a small number of times. The chain links TRBV5-4 to TRBJ1-2, with 7 positions matching TRBD1. Germline CDR1 is SGHNT and CDR2 is YYREEE (reference sequence). The CDR3 is 14 residues long. Trimming at V came to 4 bases and at J to 7 bases, leaving 10 bases not matched to a gene. As DNA, the CDR3 is TGTGCCAGCAGCACGAACAGGGGCCTCGGTGGCTACACCTTC. This translates into CASSTNRGLGGYTF.

This clonotype has more than one count but fewer than ten. The rearrangement joins TRBV12-3 or TRBV12-4 to TRBJ1-1, with no clear D. Trimming removed 6 bases from V and 0 bases from J, with 14 bases in between. The CDR3 totals 15 residues. The CDR3 DNA sequence: TGTGCCAGCAGGGTAAGGAGGCCCCTGAACACTGAAGCTTTCTTT. Translated: CASRVRRPLNTEAFF.